A selection of T cell receptor beta chains follows, all from one sample in a study of T cells in Graves' hyperthyroidism and ophthalmopathy. MiXCR was run by TCRdb on the multiplex PCR reads, yielding one entry per CDR3 protein. The sample has more than 350,000 distinct CDR3 sequences; 17% are singletons. Sample: blood. The receptors come from a woman aged 25 to 45 with Graves' hyperthyroidism that later progressed to Graves' ophthalmopathy. Each CDR3 is given with its conserved first and last residue. D genes are given only for firm matches. Part of the rows lack a size; the others show once, few, many or a class for expanded clones.

CASSSEGLAGGSFSEQFF | TGTGCCAGCAGCTCTGAGGGACTAGCGGGAGGGTCGTTTAGTGAGCAGTTCTTC | TRBV7-9 | few | TRBD2 | TRBJ2-1
CASSGGGQRYNEQFF | TGCGCCAGCAGCGGGGGGGGACAGCGCTACAATGAGCAGTTCTTC | TRBV5-1 | many | - | TRBJ2-1
CASSEYRGRNQPQHF | TGTGCCAGCAGTGAATATAGGGGACGGAATCAGCCCCAGCATTTT | TRBV2 | - | - | TRBJ1-5
CAIRNRGPTYEQYF | TGTGCCATCAGGAACAGGGGACCCACCTACGAGCAGTACTTC | TRBV10-3 | few | TRBD1 | TRBJ2-7
CASSQEGWGLGNTEAFF | TGTGCCAGCAGCCAAGAGGGGTGGGGCCTTGGGAACACTGAAGCTTTCTTT | TRBV3-1 | many | - | TRBJ1-1
CASSLGTSGRSEQFF | TGTGCCAGCAGTTTAGGGACTAGCGGGAGGAGTGAGCAGTTCTTC | TRBV27 | - | TRBD2 | TRBJ2-1
CASSTVGQGRPSGNTIYF | TGTGCCAGCAGTACCGTCGGGCAAGGACGGCCCTCTGGAAACACCATATATTTT | TRBV28 | many | - | TRBJ1-3
CAWSVLPGPGGYTF | TGTGCCTGGAGTGTCTTACCAGGGCCGGGGGGCTACACCTTC | TRBV30 | many | - | TRBJ1-2
CASSGLGKTDTQYF | TGTGCCAGCAGCGGACTGGGAAAGACAGATACGCAGTATTTT | TRBV2 | many | - | TRBJ2-3
CASSEGGTNYGYTF | TGCGCCAGCAGCGAAGGGGGTACTAACTATGGCTACACCTTC | TRBV5-1 | few | - | TRBJ1-2
CASSSETSGGAKNIQYF | TGCGCCAGCAGCTCAGAGACTAGCGGGGGGGCCAAAAACATTCAGTACTTC | TRBV5-1 | - | TRBD2 | TRBJ2-4
CASRHGTPNQPQHF | TGTGCCAGCAGACACGGGACTCCGAATCAGCCCCAGCATTTT | TRBV27 | once | - | TRBJ1-5